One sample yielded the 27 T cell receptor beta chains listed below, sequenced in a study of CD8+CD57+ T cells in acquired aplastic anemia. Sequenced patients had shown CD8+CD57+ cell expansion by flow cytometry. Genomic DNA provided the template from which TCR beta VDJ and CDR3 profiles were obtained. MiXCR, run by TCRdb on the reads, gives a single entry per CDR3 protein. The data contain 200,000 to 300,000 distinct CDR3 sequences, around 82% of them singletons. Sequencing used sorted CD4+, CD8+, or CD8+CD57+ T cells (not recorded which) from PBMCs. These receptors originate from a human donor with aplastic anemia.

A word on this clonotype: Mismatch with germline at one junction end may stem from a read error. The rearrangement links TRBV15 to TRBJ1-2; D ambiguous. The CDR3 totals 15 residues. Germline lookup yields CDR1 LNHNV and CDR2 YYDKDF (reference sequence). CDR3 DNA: TGTGCCACCAGCTGGGGTGGAGGGTCAACCTATGACTACACCTTC. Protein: CATSWGGGSTYDYTF.

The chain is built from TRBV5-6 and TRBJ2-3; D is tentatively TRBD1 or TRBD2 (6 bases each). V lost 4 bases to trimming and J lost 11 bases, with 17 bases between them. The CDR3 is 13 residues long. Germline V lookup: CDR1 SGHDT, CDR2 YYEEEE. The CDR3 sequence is CASSVEGEGLQYF. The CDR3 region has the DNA TGTGCCAGCAGCGTGGAGGGGGAAGGGCTGCAGTATTTT.

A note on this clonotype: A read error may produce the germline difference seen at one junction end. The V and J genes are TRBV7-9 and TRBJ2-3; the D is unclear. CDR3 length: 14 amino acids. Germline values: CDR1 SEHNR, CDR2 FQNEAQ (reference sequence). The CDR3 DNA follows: TGTGCCAGCAGCTTAGTACCCGGTGCGCAGACTTATGGTTTT. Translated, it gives CASSLVPGAQTYGF.

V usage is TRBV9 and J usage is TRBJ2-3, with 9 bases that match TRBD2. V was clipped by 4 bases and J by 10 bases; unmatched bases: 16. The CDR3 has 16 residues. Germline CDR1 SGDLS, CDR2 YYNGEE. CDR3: CASSPPGASGGLSQYF. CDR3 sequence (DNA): TGTGCCAGCAGCCCTCCAGGTGCGAGCGGGGGGCTGTCGCAGTATTTT. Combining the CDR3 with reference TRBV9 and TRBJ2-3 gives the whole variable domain DSGVTQTPKHLITATGQRVTLRCSPRSGDLSVYWYQQSLDQGLQFLIQYYNGEERAKGNILERFSAQQFPDLHSELNLSSLELGDSALYFCASSPPGASGGLSQYFGPGTRLTVL.

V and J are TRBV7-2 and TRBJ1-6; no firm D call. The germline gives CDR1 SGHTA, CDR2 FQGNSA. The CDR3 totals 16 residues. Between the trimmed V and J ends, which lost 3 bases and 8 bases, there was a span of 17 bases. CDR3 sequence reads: CASSFGPGGKDSPLHF. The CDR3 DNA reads TGTGCCAGCAGCTTTGGTCCAGGCGGCAAAGATTCACCCCTCCACTTT.

Written as DNA, the CDR3 is TGTGCCAGCAGCGTAGAAAGAGGCGGGGGGTGCGATGAGCAGTTCTTC. Protein sequence: CASSVERGGGCDEQFF. The J gene is TRBJ2-1, the V gene TRBV9; the match to TRBD2 covers 8 bases. The V segment lost 0 bases and the J segment 8 bases; nucleotides outside the gene matches: 10. The germline V gene has CDR1 SGDLS and CDR2 YYNGEE. The CDR3 extends over 16 amino acids.

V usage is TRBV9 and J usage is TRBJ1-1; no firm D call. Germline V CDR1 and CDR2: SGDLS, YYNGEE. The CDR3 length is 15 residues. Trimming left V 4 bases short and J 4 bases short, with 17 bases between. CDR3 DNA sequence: TGTGCCAGCAGCCTCTGGGTTCTACGGGCCACTGAAGCTTTCTTT. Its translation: CASSLWVLRATEAFF. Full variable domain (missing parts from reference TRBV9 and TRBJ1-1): DSGVTQTPKHLITATGQRVTLRCSPRSGDLSVYWYQQSLDQGLQFLIQYYNGEERAKGNILERFSAQQFPDLHSELNLSSLELGDSALYFCASSLWVLRATEAFFGQGTRLTVV.

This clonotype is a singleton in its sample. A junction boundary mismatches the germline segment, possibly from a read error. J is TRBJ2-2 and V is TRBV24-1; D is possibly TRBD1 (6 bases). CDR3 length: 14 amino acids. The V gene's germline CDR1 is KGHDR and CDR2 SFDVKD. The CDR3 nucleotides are TGTGCCACCAGGGCCCCAGGGGAAACCGGGGAGCTGTACTTT. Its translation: CATRAPGETGELYF.

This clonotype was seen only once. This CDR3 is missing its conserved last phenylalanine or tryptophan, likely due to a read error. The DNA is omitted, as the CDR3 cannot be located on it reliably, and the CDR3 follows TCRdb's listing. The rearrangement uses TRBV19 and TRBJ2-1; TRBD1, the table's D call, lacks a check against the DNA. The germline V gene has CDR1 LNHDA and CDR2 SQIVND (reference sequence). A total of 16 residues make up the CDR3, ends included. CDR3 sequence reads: CASSMGGETYKEQLFV.

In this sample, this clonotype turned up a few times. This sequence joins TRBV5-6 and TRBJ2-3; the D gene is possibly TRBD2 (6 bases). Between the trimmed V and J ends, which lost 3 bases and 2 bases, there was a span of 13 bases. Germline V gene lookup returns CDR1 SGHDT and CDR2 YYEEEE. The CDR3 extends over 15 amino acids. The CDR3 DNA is TGTGCCAGCAGCTCAACAGGAGGGATCACAGATACGCAGTATTTT. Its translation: CASSSTGGITDTQYF.

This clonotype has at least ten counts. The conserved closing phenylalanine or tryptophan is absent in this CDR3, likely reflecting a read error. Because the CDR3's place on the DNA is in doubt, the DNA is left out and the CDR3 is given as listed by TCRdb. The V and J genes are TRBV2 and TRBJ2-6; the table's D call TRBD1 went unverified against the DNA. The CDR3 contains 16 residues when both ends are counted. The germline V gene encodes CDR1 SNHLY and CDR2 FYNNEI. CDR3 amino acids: CASGDGGTDTQYFLPG.

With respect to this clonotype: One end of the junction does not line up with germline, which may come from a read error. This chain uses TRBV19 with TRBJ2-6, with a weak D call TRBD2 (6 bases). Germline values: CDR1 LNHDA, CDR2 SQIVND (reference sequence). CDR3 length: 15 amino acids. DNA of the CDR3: TGTGCCACCAGTATCGGCGGGACCAACACCGGGGTGCTGTCTTTT. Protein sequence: CATSIGGTNTGVLSF. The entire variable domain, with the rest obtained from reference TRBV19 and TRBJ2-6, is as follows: DGGITQSPKYLFRKEGQNVTLSCEQNLNHDAMYWYRQDPGQGLRLIYYSQIVNDFQKGDIAEGYSVSREKKESFPLTVTSAQKNPTAFYLCATSIGGTNTGVLSFGAGSRLTVL.

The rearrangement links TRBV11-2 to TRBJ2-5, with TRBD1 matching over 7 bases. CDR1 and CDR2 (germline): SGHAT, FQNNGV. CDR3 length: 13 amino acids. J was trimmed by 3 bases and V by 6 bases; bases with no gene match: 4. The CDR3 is CASRGTAKETQYF. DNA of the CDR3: TGTGCCAGCAGGGGGACAGCTAAAGAGACCCAGTACTTC.

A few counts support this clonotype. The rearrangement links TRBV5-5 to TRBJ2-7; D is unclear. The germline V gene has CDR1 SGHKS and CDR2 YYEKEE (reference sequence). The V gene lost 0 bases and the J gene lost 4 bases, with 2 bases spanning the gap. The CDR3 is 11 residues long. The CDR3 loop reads CASSLGYEQYF. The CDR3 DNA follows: TGTGCCAGCAGCTTGGGGTACGAGCAGTACTTC.

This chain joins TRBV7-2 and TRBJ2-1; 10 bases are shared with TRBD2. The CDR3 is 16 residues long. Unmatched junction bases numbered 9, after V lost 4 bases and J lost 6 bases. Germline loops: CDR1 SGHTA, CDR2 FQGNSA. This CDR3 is CASSSGAGGDSNEQFF. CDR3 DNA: TGTGCCAGCAGCTCTGGAGCGGGGGGGGATTCCAATGAGCAGTTCTTC.

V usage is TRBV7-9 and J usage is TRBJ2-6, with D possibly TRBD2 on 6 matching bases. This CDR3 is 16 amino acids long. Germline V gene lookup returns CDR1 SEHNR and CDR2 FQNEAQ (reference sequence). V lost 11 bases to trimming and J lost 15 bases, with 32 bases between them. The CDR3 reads CAYEVAAYQETQYLTF. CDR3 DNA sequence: TGTGCCTACGAGGTAGCGGCGTACCAAGAGACCCAGTACCTGACTTTC.

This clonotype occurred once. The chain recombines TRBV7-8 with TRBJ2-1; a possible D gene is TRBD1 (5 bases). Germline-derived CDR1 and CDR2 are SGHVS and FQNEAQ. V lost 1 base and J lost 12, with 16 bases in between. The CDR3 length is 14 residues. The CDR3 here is CASSLVAWGNTQFF. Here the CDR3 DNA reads TGTGCCAGCAGCTTAGTGGCATGGGGCAATACGCAGTTCTTC.

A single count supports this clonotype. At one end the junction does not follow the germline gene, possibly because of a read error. The CDR3 is CASSLARGRERHDQFF. The CDR3 nucleotides are TGTGCCAGCAGCTTAGCAAGAGGCCGCGAGAGGCATGATCAGTTCTTC. This sequence joins TRBV7-2 and TRBJ2-1, with D unclear. Germline V gene lookup returns CDR1 SGHTA and CDR2 FQGNSA. This CDR3 comprises 16 residues.

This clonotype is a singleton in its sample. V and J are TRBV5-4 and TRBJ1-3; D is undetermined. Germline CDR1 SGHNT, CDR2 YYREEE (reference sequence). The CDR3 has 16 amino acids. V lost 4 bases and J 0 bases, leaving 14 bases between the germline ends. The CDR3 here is CASSPGRLCSGNTIYF. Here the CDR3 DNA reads TGTGCCAGCAGCCCTGGGAGGCTGTGCTCTGGAAACACCATATATTTT.

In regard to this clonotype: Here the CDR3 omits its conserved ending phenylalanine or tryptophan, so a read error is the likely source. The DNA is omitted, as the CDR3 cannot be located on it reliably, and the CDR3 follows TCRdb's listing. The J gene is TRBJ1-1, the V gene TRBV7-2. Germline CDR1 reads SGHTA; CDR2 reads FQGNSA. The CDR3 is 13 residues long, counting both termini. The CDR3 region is CASSLTTGSGASQ.

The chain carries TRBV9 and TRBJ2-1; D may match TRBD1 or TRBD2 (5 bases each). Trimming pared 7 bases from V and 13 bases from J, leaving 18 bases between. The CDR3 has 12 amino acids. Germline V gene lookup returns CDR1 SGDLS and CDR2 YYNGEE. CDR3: CASGHWDEIQFF. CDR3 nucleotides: TGTGCCAGCGGACATTGGGACGAGATTCAGTTCTTC.

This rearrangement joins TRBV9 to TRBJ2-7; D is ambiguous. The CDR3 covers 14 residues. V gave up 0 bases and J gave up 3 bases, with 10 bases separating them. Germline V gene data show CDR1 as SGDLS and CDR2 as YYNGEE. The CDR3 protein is CASSVGPGDYEQYF. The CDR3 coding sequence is TGTGCCAGCAGCGTAGGCCCAGGAGACTACGAGCAGTACTTC.

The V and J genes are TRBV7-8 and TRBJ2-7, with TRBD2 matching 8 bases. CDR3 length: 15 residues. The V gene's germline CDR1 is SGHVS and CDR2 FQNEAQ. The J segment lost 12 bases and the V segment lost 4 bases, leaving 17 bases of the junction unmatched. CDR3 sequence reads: CASSSGGGVGTEAYF. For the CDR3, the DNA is TGTGCCAGCAGCTCGGGAGGGGGGGTAGGGACTGAAGCGTACTTC.

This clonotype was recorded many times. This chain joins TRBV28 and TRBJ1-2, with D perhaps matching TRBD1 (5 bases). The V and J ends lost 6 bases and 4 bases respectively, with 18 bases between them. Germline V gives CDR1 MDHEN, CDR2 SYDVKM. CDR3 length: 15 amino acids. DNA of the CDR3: TGTGCCAGCAGGGAGGGCCCCGACAGAGCCTATGGCTACACCTTC. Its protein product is CASREGPDRAYGYTF.

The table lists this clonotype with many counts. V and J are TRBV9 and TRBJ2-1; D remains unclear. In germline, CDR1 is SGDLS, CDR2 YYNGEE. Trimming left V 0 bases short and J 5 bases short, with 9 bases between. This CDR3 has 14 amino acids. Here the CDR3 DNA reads TGTGCCAGCAGCGTAGGTGCCTACAACAATGAGCAGTTCTTC. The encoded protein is CASSVGAYNNEQFF.

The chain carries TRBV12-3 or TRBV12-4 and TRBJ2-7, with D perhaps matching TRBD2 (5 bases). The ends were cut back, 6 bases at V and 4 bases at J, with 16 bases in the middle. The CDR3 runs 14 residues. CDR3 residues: CASSRGPDRYEQYF. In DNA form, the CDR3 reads TGTGCCAGCAGCCGAGGGCCCGACCGGTACGAGCAGTACTTC.

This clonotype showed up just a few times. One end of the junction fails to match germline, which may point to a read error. CDR3 DNA sequence: TGTGCCAGCAGCTTAGAACGAACAGGGGGCACTGAAGCGTTCTTT. Translating it yields CASSLERTGGTEAFF. V and J are TRBV7-9 and TRBJ1-1; TRBD1 agrees at 9 bases. The CDR3 runs to 15 residues. Looked up from germline, CDR1 is SEHNR and CDR2 is FQNEAQ (reference sequence).